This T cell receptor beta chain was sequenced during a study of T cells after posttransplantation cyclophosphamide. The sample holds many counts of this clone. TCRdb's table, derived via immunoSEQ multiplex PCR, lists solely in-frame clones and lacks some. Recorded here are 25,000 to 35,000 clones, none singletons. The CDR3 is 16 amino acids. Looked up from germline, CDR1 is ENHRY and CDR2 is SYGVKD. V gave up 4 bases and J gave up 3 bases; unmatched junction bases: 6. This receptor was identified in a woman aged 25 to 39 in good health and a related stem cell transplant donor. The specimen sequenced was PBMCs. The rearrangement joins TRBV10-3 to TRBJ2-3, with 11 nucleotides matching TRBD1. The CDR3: CAISGTGGERTDTQYF. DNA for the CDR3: TGTGCCATCAGTGGGACAGGGGGCGAGCGGACAGATACGCAGTATTTT.